This T cell receptor (beta chain) appears in the sequencing data of a study of PD-1 blockade in classical Hodgkin lymphoma (dated by TCRdb to about 2020). At the level of the whole study: Nivolumab dosing was 3 mg/kg intravenously every 2 weeks, continuing until either disease progression or unacceptable toxicity. The study used CyTOF and TCR beta sequencing to define a peripheral blood immune signature of response to PD-1 blockade in classical Hodgkin lymphoma.

The Qiagen DNeasy kit was used to extract genomic DNA from unsorted PBMCs and from the negatively selected CD4+ and CD8+ fractions. Amplification of TCR beta CDR3 regions was done by immunoSEQ multiplex PCR with primers that anneal to V and J segments. Amplification bias was minimized using a synthetic immune receptor repertoire, and residual bias was removed computationally after sequencing. From the authors' description of their analysis: Custom Python scripts were used to quantify repertoire diversity as the Shannon entropy index. The unsorted, CD4+ and CD8+ repertoires were each analyzed separately, with the exception of combined analyses, where CD4+ and CD8+ sequences were merged in silico. A clone counted as expanded when the clone's frequency after treatment rose at least 2-fold relative to C1D1, and clones undetected at baseline were given a pseudocount of 0.5. Singleton clones were defined as clones with 0 or 1 copy at C1D1, and non-singleton clones were defined as clones with 2 or more copies. Clones expanded in unsorted samples were annotated as CD4+, CD8+ or unknown by matching protein sequences in sorted samples from the same patient. Wilcoxon tests on paired samples were used to test diversity changes from C1D1 to C4D1. Sourced from immuneACCESS, this table was stored by TCRdb with only in-frame sequences that have V and J called. A share of the clones is absent; for the studies checked, an unresolved V gene accounts for under half, and the remainder has no known explanation. That table gives V, J and clone size, and the DNA gave D and trimming. The sample yields fewer than 30,000 clones; 72% were counted once. The ten largest clones represent roughly 3.6% of the sample.

From its cysteine to its phenylalanine, the CDR3 spans 12 amino acids. Only the CDR3 region is kept as DNA, spanning 36 bases read in frame from base 1. Trimming at the junction amounts to 4 bases on V and 1 base on J, and the germline ends lie 4 bases apart. From the germline V gene, CDR1 is SNHLY and CDR2 is FYNNEI. Comments on this clone: Its antigen has not been determined. Base quality data are lacking; no much larger clone is found one base away.

Findings and caveats that apply to the study as a whole: Diversity was lower in patients who began nivolumab less than 1 year after ASCT, so these patients were left out of later analyses to avoid confounding by immune reconstitution. Only a single clinical trial cohort was studied, and what caused the repertoire differences, possibly disease activity or prior therapy, remained undefined. CD4+ but not CD8+ TCR diversity rose significantly by C4D1 (p=0.0027 vs p=0.16), most apparent in complete responders (p=0.02). Baseline TCR diversity was reported as lower in newly diagnosed patients than in healthy donors, and lower still in relapsed/refractory patients. Baseline diversity similar to that of newly diagnosed patients was observed in trial patients achieving complete response, whereas significantly lower diversity was observed in partial responders and progressors.

The time point label, as the study defines it: cycle 4 day 1 (C4D1), after 5 to 7 weeks of nivolumab. All trial patients had relapsed after autologous stem cell transplantation, with cohorts A, B and C differing in prior brentuximab vedotin exposure. The trial cohort was composed of under 70 patients with relapsed/refractory classical Hodgkin lymphoma, for whom complete response, partial response or progressive disease was recorded as best overall response. Trial patients were treated with single-agent nivolumab in the multi-cohort phase II CheckMate 205 trial. An independent review committee assessed best overall response by applying the 2007 International Working Group response criteria. Trial PBMCs were collected just before the start of nivolumab (C1D1) and during therapy at cycle 2 day 1 and cycle 4 day 1. Peripheral blood was collected in 8 mL Vacutainer Cell Preparation Tubes, from which PBMCs were isolated by centrifugation and then cryopreserved.

The TCR originated in a human donor with classical Hodgkin lymphoma. The input for sequencing was peripheral blood mononuclear cells (PBMCs), taken before the fourth cycle of nivolumab. The rearranged segments are TRBV2 and TRBJ1-1; the D gene identity is not certain. CDR3 reads: CASSAPNTEAFF. The DNA sequence reads TGTGCCAGCAGTGCGCCGAACACTGAAGCTTTCTTT.